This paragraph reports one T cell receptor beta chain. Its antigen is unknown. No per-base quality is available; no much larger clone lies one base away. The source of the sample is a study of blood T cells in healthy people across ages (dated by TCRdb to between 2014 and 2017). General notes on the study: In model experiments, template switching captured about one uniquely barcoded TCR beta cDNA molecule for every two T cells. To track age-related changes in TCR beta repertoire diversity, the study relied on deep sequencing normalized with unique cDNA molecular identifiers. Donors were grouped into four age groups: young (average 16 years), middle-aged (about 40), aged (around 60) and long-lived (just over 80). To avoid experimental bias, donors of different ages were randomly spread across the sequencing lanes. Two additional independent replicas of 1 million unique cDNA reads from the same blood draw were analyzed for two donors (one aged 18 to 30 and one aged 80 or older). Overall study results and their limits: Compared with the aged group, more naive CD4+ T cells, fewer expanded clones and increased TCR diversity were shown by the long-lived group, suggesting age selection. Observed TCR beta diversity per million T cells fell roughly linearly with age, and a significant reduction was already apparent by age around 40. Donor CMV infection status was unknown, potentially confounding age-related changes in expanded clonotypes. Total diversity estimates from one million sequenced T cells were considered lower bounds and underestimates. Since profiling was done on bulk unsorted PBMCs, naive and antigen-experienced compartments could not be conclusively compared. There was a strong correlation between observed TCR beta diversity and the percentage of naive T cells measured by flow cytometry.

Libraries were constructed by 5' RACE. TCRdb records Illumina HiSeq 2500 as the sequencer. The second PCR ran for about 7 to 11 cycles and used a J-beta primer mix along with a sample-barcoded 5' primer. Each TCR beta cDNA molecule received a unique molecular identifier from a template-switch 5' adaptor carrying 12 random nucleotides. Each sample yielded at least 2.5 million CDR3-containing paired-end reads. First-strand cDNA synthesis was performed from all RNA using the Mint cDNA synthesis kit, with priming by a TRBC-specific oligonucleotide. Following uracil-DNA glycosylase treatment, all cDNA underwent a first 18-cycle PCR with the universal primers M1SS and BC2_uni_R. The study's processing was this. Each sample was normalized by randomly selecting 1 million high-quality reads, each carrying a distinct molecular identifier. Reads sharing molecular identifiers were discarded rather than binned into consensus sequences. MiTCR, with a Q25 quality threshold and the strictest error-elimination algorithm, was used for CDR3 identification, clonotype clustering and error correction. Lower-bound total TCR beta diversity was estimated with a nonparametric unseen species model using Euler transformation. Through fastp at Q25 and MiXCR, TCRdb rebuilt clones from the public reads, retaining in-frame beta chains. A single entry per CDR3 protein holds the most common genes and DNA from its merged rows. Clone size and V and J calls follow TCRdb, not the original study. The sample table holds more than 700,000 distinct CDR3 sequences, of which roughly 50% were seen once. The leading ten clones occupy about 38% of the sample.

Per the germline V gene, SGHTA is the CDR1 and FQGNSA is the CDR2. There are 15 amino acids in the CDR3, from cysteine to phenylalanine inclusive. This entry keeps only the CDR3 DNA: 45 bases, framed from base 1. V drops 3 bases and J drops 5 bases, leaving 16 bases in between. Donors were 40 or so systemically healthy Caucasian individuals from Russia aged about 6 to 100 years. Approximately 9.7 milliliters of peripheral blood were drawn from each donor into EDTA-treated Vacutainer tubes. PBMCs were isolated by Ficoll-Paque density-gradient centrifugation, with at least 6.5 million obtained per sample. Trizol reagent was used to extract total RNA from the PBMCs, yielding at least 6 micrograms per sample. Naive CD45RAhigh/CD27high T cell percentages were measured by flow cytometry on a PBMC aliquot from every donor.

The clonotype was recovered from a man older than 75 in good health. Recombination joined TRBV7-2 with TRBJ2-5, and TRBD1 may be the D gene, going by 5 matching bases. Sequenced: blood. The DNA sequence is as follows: TGTGCCAGCAGCTTGTGGTCCAGGGCACAGGAGACCCAGTACTTC. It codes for CASSLWSRAQETQYF.